These 19 T cell receptor beta chains were sequenced from one sample in a study of cytomegalovirus exposure and HLA in healthy donors. The primer mix had 60 Vbeta and 13 Jbeta primers. TCRdb keeps only in-frame clones here, not all; method: immunoSEQ multiplex PCR. The sample records 150,000 to 180,000 clones, roughly 82% being singletons. Sequencing was carried out using PBMCs. These receptors all stem from a woman in her 50s in good health and CMV-seropositive.

The chain couples TRBV14 to TRBJ1-3, with 7 bases matching TRBD1. The CDR3 is 18 residues long. CDR1 and CDR2 from the germline V gene are SGHDN and FVKESK. V was clipped by 2 bases and J by 3 bases; unmatched bases: 13. CDR3 in DNA: TGTGCCAGCAGCCAATATCCGTTGACAGGGATAAGTGGAAACACCATATATTTT. Amino acid sequence: CASSQYPLTGISGNTIYF.

The chain combines TRBV6-5 with TRBJ2-7; a weak D match, TRBD2 (6 bases). This CDR3 comprises 14 residues. The germline gives CDR1 MNHEY, CDR2 SVGAGI. V was trimmed by 4 bases and J by 0 bases, leaving 10 bases between them. The CDR3 spells CASSWGLSSYEQYF. The DNA for the CDR3 is TGTGCCAGCAGTTGGGGACTCAGCTCCTACGAGCAGTACTTC.

The V gene is TRBV7-6, the J gene TRBJ1-3; the match to TRBD1 covers 9 bases. The CDR3 totals 15 residues. Per the germline V gene, CDR1 is SGHVS and CDR2 is FNYEAQ. The J segment lost 3 bases and the V segment lost 2 bases, leaving 2 bases of the junction unmatched. The CDR3 bases are TGTGCCAGCAGCTTAAGGACAGGGGATGGAAACACCATATATTTT. Its translation: CASSLRTGDGNTIYF.

This chain links TRBV7-2 with TRBJ2-3, with 7 positions matching TRBD1. Germline CDR1 reads SGHTA; CDR2 reads FQGNSA. V lost 5 bases and J lost 6; bases outside the gene matches: 8. The CDR3 runs to 14 residues. In DNA, the CDR3 is TGTGCCAGCAGCACCGGACAGGTGCGGGATACGCAGTATTTT. Amino acids: CASSTGQVRDTQYF.

This chain uses TRBV4-1 with TRBJ2-7; perhaps TRBD2 as D (7 bases). The CDR3 is 13 residues long. From germline, CDR1 is MGHRA and CDR2 YSYEKL. Between the trimmed V and J ends, which lost 4 bases and 7 bases, there was a span of 14 bases. Here the CDR3 reads CASSLAGAGEQYF. The CDR3 DNA reads as TGCGCCAGCAGCCTTGCGGGGGCGGGGGAGCAGTACTTC.

This chain uses TRBV30 with TRBJ2-2, with D tentatively TRBD1 (5 bases). CDR3 length: 13 amino acids. The V end was cut by 1 base, the J end by 6 bases, with 9 bases between. Germline CDR1 and CDR2: GTSNPN and SVGIG (reference sequence). The CDR3 DNA follows: TGTGCCTGGAGTGGTGGACACGCCGGGGAGCTGTTTTTT. It translates to CAWSGGHAGELFF.

This clone was seen once. The rearrangement uses TRBV30 and TRBJ2-7; D ambiguous. Looked up from germline, CDR1 is GTSNPN and CDR2 is SVGIG (reference sequence). The CDR3 length is 12 residues. Trimming took off 0 bases at V and 7 bases at J, with 10 bases between the two ends. The CDR3 reads CAWSVTGREQYF. As DNA, the CDR3 is TGTGCCTGGAGTGTAACGGGTCGGGAGCAGTACTTC. Variable domain in full (rest from reference TRBV30 and TRBJ2-7): SQTIHQWPATLVQPVGSPLSLECTVEGTSNPNLYWYRQAAGRGLQLLFYSVGIGQISSEVPQNLSASRPQDRQFILSSKKLLLSDSGFYLCAWSVTGREQYFGPGTRLTVT.

The J gene is TRBJ2-3, the V gene TRBV2, with 10 bases that match TRBD2. V dropped 4 bases and J dropped 5; count of bases not matched to a gene: 6. CDR3 length: 15 amino acids. Germline V lookup: CDR1 SNHLY, CDR2 FYNNEI. CDR3 sequence: CASSGLAGVGDTQYF. Written as DNA, the CDR3 is TGTGCCAGCAGTGGTCTAGCGGGGGTGGGAGATACGCAGTATTTT.

With regard to this clone: The same CDR3 also results from other DNA sequences found in this sample. The genes are TRBV30 and TRBJ1-5, with 7 bases matching TRBD1. Germline CDR1 GTSNPN, CDR2 SVGIG (reference sequence). This CDR3 has 13 residues. Trimming cost V 1 base and J 5 bases; bases outside gene matches: 2. For the CDR3, the DNA is TGTGCCTGGAGTGGGCAGGGGGATCAGCCCCAGCATTTT. Translated: CAWSGQGDQPQHF. The full variable domain, completed using reference TRBV30 and TRBJ1-5, is SQTIHQWPATLVQPVGSPLSLECTVEGTSNPNLYWYRQAAGRGLQLLFYSVGIGQISSEVPQNLSASRPQDRQFILSSKKLLLSDSGFYLCAWSGQGDQPQHFGDGTRLSIL.

This clone appeared once. This chain uses TRBV5-6 with TRBJ1-6; tentatively, D is TRBD1 (6 bases). The germline V and J ends were trimmed by 5 bases and 7 bases, with 16 bases remaining between them. From germline, CDR1 is SGHDT and CDR2 YYEEEE. The CDR3 has 15 amino acids. The CDR3: CASRPQQGRNSPLHF. CDR3 bases: TGTGCCAGCAGACCGCAGCAGGGGCGAAATTCACCCCTCCACTTT.

Remarks on this clone: Other DNA sequences within the sample encode an identical CDR3. This chain uses TRBV29-1 with TRBJ1-2, with 11 bases lining up with TRBD1. The V gene's germline CDR1 is SQVTM and CDR2 ANQGSEA. The length of the CDR3 is 12 residues. The trim removed 7 bases at V and 7 bases at J, leaving 5 bases unmatched. Here the CDR3 reads CSAGQGAGGYTF. For the CDR3, the DNA is TGCAGCGCTGGACAGGGGGCGGGTGGCTACACCTTC.

This clone was seen more than once but under ten times. V usage is TRBV29-1 and J usage is TRBJ2-3; possibly TRBD1 for D (6 bases). Germline CDR1 SQVTM, CDR2 ANQGSEA. The CDR3 length is 14 residues. The germline V and J ends were trimmed by 4 bases and 3 bases, with 14 bases remaining between them. CDR3 DNA: TGCAGCGTTGTTGGGACACTTTCAACAGATACGCAGTATTTT. Translation: CSVVGTLSTDTQYF.

This sequence joins TRBV5-6 and TRBJ1-5; a weak D match, TRBD1 (6 bases). The CDR3 spans 15 residues. V lost 0 bases and J lost 8, with 15 bases in between. Germline V gene sequence: CDR1 SGHDT, CDR2 YYEEEE. CDR3 DNA sequence: TGTGCCAGCAGCTTGGCCGGGCAGGGGTTAGAGCCCCAGCATTTT. Protein product: CASSLAGQGLEPQHF.

This clone was counted a single time. This sequence joins TRBV5-8 and TRBJ1-2; D gene uncertain. Trimming removed 4 bases from V and 5 bases from J, with 9 bases in between. Germline V gives CDR1 SGHTS, CDR2 YDEGEE. CDR3 length equals 12 residues. The CDR3 region has the DNA TGTGCCAGCAGCCACCGAGTTTATGGCTACACCTTC. Protein: CASSHRVYGYTF. The variable domain in full, with the rest retrieved from reference TRBV5-8 and TRBJ1-2, is EAGVTQSPTHLIKTRGQQATLRCSPISGHTSVYWYQQALGLGLQFLLWYDEGEERNRGNFPPRFSGRQFPNYSSELNVNALELEDSALYLCASSHRVYGYTFGSGTRLTVV.

The chain couples TRBV7-2 to TRBJ2-2, with 10 bases aligning to TRBD2. From germline, CDR1 is SGHTA and CDR2 FQGNSA. CDR3 length: 15 amino acids. With 5 bases clipped from V and 8 bases from J, the junction kept 8 bases outside the gene matches. Written as DNA, the CDR3 is TGTGCCAGCAGCCGGTCTAGCGGGGGCGGGGGGGAGCTGTTTTTT. Translated: CASSRSSGGGGELFF.

This chain uses TRBV19 with TRBJ2-1; D not certain. The CDR3 totals 12 residues. The germline V gene encodes CDR1 LNHDA and CDR2 SQIVND (reference sequence). The V end lost 5 bases, the J end lost 2 bases, and 4 bases lay between the germline ends. The CDR3 DNA follows: TGTGCCAGTAGTTACACCTACAATGAGCAGTTCTTC. It codes for CASSYTYNEQFF.

The V gene is TRBV7-2, the J gene TRBJ2-7, with 10 nucleotides matching TRBD1. The germline V gene encodes CDR1 SGHTA and CDR2 FQGNSA. The CDR3 runs 15 residues. V was clipped by 0 bases and J by 3 bases; unmatched bases: 2. The CDR3 DNA sequence: TGTGCCAGCAGCTTAGCGGGGACAGGGGACTACGAGCAGTACTTC. Translated, it gives CASSLAGTGDYEQYF.

The chain links TRBV5-1 to TRBJ2-7; 11 bases align to TRBD1. The CDR3 has 16 residues. Trimming removed 5 bases from V and 4 bases from J; junction bases left unmatched: 11. The V gene's germline CDR1 is SGHRS and CDR2 YFSETQ. The CDR3, as DNA: TGCGCCAGCAGTTCACCGGACAGGGGGCTTTCGTACGAGCAGTACTTC. Encoded protein: CASSSPDRGLSYEQYF.

The gene calls are TRBV30 and TRBJ1-1; 7 nucleotides match TRBD1. The CDR3 runs to 13 residues. The germline gives CDR1 GTSNPN, CDR2 SVGIG (reference sequence). The V segment lost 2 bases and the J segment 4 bases; nucleotides outside the gene matches: 4. The chain's CDR3 is CAWSTPGGTEAFF. CDR3 nucleotide sequence: TGTGCCTGGAGTACCCCAGGGGGCACTGAAGCTTTCTTT.